This TCR beta chain was obtained from a study of blood T cells in healthy people across ages. Study-wide results and caveats: With unsorted PBMCs, a conclusive comparison of naive versus antigen-experienced cells was not possible.

This clonotype has just a few counts. Its antigen is currently unknown. The second PCR ran about 7 to 12 cycles with a sample-barcoded 5' primer and J-beta primers. TCRdb redid the calling of the 5' RACE reads with MiXCR, one entry per CDR3 protein. The sample holds 600,000 or so distinct CDR3 sequences, around 21% seen once. This clonotype originated in a man aged 65 to 85 in good health. The sample comprised blood.

CDR3 loop: CSVEAADRGQYYEQYF. Written as DNA, the CDR3 is TGCAGCGTTGAAGCCGCGGACAGGGGGCAATACTACGAGCAGTACTTC. The chain recombines TRBV29-1 with TRBJ2-7, with 11 positions matching TRBD1. The CDR3 has 16 residues. The V segment lost 1 base and the J segment 3 bases; nucleotides outside the gene matches: 8. The V gene's germline CDR1 is SQVTM and CDR2 ANQGSEA.